This entry concerns a single T cell receptor beta chain. Its antigen is as yet unknown. Regarding time point: around 12 months of natalizumab therapy. T1 marks 6 months and T2 marks 12 months of natalizumab therapy. This entry is derived from a study of multiple sclerosis patients with progressive multifocal leukoencephalopathy. Here immunoSEQ multiplex PCR was the method, and the copy in TCRdb shows in-frame clones only, minus some. The sample holds about 30,000 clones; 90% are singletons and the top ten take about 1.3%. Study-level results: PML-onset expanded TRB clones were detectable before and during natalizumab therapy. TRBV and TRBJ usage showed no common pattern when PML developed.

Trimming pared 9 bases from V and 4 bases from J, leaving 18 bases between. CDR1 LNHDA and CDR2 SQIVND come from the germline V gene (reference sequence). The CDR3 runs 15 residues. This receptor was obtained from a human donor with multiple sclerosis. The rearrangement links TRBV19 to TRBJ1-4; possibly TRBD1 for D (5 bases). The sample in question was PBMCs, obtained from a patient treated with natalizumab. The CDR3: CASLGTRGDNEKLFF. DNA for the CDR3: TGTGCCAGCTTAGGTACCCGGGGGGATAATGAAAAACTGTTTTTT.